Below, 7 T cell receptor beta chains from the same sample are listed, as sequenced in a study of CD8+ T cells in alopecia areata. The treatment denotes: oral pan-JAK inhibitor, 5-10 mg twice daily. Extraction of RNA preceded its reverse transcription into cDNA, which served as the sequencing template. Clones were read by immunoSEQ multiplex PCR, and TCRdb kept only the in-frame ones, dropping some. The sample has 90,000 to 100,000 clones, approximately 60% seen once. The source was CD8+ T cells sorted from blood, collected at week 4, from a patient treated with tofacitinib. These receptors all stem from a human donor with alopecia areata.

This clone was counted between two and nine times. J is TRBJ1-5 and V is TRBV19, with a weak D call TRBD1 (5 bases). The CDR3 has 17 amino acids. CDR1 LNHDA and CDR2 SQIVND come from the germline V gene (reference sequence). Trimming left V 2 bases short and J 3 bases short, with 17 bases between. CDR3 region: CASSIKWRRVLNQPQHF. Written as DNA, the CDR3 is TGTGCCAGTAGTATAAAGTGGCGCAGGGTCCTCAATCAGCCCCAGCATTTT.

This clone appeared a single time. The DNA of the CDR3 is TGTGCCAGCAGTTACTCCGACAGGGGAAACATTCAGTACTTC. Translation: CASSYSDRGNIQYF. The chain uses TRBV6-5 and TRBJ2-4, with TRBD1 identical over 8 bases. Per the germline V gene, CDR1 is MNHEY and CDR2 is SVGAGI. The CDR3 is 14 amino acids. V shed 0 bases, J shed 6 bases, and the junction held 1 base outside the gene matches.

The chain employs TRBV29-1 and TRBJ2-5, with 9 positions matching TRBD1. Germline lookup yields CDR1 SQVTM and CDR2 ANQGSEA. After removal of 0 bases from V and 1 base from J, the junction contained 6 bases not matched to a gene. The CDR3 length is 16 residues. In DNA form, the CDR3 reads TGCAGCGTTGAAGATCTGACAGGGGGTGCCCAAGAGACCCAGTACTTC. This encodes CSVEDLTGGAQETQYF.

The chain uses TRBV9 and TRBJ2-2; D not certain. The V end was cut by 0 bases, the J end by 6 bases, with 0 bases between. There are 11 residues in the CDR3. The germline V gene encodes CDR1 SGDLS and CDR2 YYNGEE. As DNA, the CDR3 is TGTGCCAGCAGCGTAGCCGGGGAGCTGTTTTTT. It encodes CASSVAGELFF.

The rearrangement links TRBV27 to TRBJ1-2; 9 nucleotides match TRBD1. The CDR3 length is 13 residues. Per germline, CDR1 MNHEY and CDR2 SMNVEV (reference sequence). J gave up 3 bases and V 5 bases, and 1 base lay outside the gene matches. This chain's CDR3 is CASSRQGDYGYTF. In DNA, the CDR3 is TGTGCCAGCAGTAGACAGGGGGACTATGGCTACACCTTC.

The chain uses TRBV9 and TRBJ2-7; 8 bases line up with TRBD2. With 0 bases clipped from V and 5 bases from J, the junction kept 10 bases outside the gene matches. This CDR3 spans 16 amino acids. Germline CDR1 SGDLS, CDR2 YYNGEE. CDR3 region: CASSVGLAGWGDEQYF. The CDR3 coding sequence is TGTGCCAGCAGCGTAGGGCTAGCGGGTTGGGGGGACGAGCAGTACTTC.

The sample holds a few counts of this clone. This chain links TRBV29-1 with TRBJ2-1, with 7 bases matching TRBD1. The CDR3 is made up of 14 amino acids. Germline trimming cut 6 bases from V and 0 bases from J; bases unmatched to any gene: 5. The V gene's germline CDR1 is SQVTM and CDR2 ANQGSEA. Here the CDR3 DNA reads TGCAGCGTGGGGGACAGTAGCTCCTACAATGAGCAGTTCTTC. As protein: CSVGDSSSYNEQFF.